This T cell receptor (beta chain) was recovered during a study of cytomegalovirus exposure and HLA in healthy donors. PCR primers comprised 60 Vbeta and 13 Jbeta primers. Clones were sequenced by immunoSEQ multiplex PCR, and TCRdb holds only the in-frame ones, with some missing. This sample has roughly 130,000 clones, with 55% to 75% found just once. Study observations and caveats: When the data were analyzed later, several of the most significant clusters appeared to be linked to common viral pathogens. Sequencing artifact likely explains a cluster of highly shared sequence variants. Cytomegalovirus-associated TCR beta chains were listed, numbering some 180.

There are a few counts of this clone. No antigen is known for it. The sequence was obtained from a human donor in good health. The sequenced sample consisted of PBMCs.

CDR3 sequence: CASSGERLNTEAFF. The CDR3 DNA reads TGCGCCAGCAGTGGGGAGCGCCTGAACACTGAAGCTTTCTTT. This sequence joins TRBV23-1 and TRBJ1-1; D remains ambiguous. TRBV23-1 is filed as an ORF, its function uncertain. The V end lost 5 bases, the J end lost 0 bases, and 10 bases lay between the germline ends. There are 14 residues in the CDR3.